This T cell receptor beta chain was recorded in a study of blood T cells in healthy people across ages. Study-wide results and limits: The lack of PBMC sorting stopped any conclusive naive versus antigen-experienced comparison.

A second PCR, run for about 6 to 12 cycles, used a sample-barcoded 5' primer plus a J-beta primer mix. MiXCR, applied by TCRdb to the 5' RACE reads, yields one record per CDR3 protein. The repertoire holds approximately 790,000 distinct CDR3 sequences, with roughly 60% as singletons. With respect to this clonotype: Its specificity is not known.

V lost 6 bases to trimming and J lost 6 bases, with 12 bases between them. The CDR3 has 13 residues. They isolated at least 7 million PBMCs from each sample. Each sample yielded at least 5 micrograms of PBMC total RNA. The sample comprised blood. The chain is built from TRBV12-3 or TRBV12-4 and TRBJ2-1; possible D gene TRBD1, 6 bases. This TCR came from a man younger than 45 in good health. CDR3 in amino acids: CASRPRGGNEQFF. CDR3 sequence (DNA): TGTGCCAGCAGACCTAGAGGGGGCAATGAGCAGTTCTTC.